This TCR beta chain was recorded in a study of response to subunit inactivated influenza vaccine. The trim removed 3 bases at V and 3 bases at J, leaving 8 bases unmatched. The CDR3 is 15 amino acids. Germline-derived CDR1 and CDR2 are MGHRA and YSYEKL. This clonotype was seen more than once but under ten times. From the RT-PCR reads, TCRdb called clonotypes with MiXCR, one entry per CDR3 protein. In the table there are 500,000 to 550,000 distinct CDR3 sequences, around 7.9% of which are singletons. The gene calls are TRBV4-1 and TRBJ2-7, with 7 nucleotides matching TRBD2. The clonotype comes from a man between 50 and 75 years old who received an inactivated influenza vaccine. The source material was PBMCs from blood, sampled less than 25 months after vaccination. The CDR3, as DNA: TGCGCCAGCAGCCACCCGGCTAGCGGAAGCTACGAGCAGTACTTC. Protein sequence: CASSHPASGSYEQYF.